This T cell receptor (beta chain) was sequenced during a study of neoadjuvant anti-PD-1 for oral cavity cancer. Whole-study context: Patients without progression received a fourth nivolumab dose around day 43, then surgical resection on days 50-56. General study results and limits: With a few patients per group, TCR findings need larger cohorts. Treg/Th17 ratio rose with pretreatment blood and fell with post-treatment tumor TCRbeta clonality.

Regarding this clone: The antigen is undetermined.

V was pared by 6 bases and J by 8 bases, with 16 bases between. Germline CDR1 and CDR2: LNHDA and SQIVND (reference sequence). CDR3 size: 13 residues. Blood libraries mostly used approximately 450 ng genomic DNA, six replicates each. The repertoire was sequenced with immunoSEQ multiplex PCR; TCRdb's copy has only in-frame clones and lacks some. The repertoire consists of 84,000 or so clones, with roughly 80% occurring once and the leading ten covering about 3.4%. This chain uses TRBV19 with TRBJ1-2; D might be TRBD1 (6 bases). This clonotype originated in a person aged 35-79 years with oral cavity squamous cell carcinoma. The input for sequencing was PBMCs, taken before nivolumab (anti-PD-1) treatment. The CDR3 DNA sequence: TGTGCCAGTAGGGCGGGACAAGAGGCAGGCTACACCTTC. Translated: CASRAGQEAGYTF.